This T cell receptor beta chain was retrieved from a study of blood T cell repertoires in COVID-19. Between the trimmed V and J ends, which lost 5 bases and 3 bases, there was a span of 13 bases. In germline, CDR1 is LNHDA, CDR2 SQIVND (reference sequence). The CDR3 runs to 14 residues. Clones were read by immunoSEQ multiplex PCR, and TCRdb kept only the in-frame ones, dropping some. The table shows 90,000 to 150,000 clones, with about nine tenths occurring only once. The sequence was collected from a human donor in a cohort sampled during active COVID-19. Material for sequencing was peripheral blood. The genes are TRBV19 and TRBJ2-5, with unresolved D. The CDR3 DNA reads TGTGCCAGTAGTCCCCTAGGCGTAAAAGAGACCCAGTACTTC. Protein product: CASSPLGVKETQYF.